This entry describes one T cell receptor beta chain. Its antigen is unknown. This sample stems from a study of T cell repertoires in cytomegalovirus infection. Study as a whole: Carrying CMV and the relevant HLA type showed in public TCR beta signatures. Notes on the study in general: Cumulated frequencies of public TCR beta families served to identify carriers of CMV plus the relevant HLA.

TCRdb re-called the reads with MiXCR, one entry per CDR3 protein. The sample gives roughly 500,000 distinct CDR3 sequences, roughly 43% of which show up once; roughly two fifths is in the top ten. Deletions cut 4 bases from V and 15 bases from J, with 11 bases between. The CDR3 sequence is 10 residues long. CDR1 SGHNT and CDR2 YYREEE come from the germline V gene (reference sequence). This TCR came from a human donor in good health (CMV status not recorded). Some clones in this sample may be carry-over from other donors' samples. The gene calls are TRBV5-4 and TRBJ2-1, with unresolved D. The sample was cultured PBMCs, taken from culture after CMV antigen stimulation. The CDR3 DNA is TGTGCCAGCAGCGGACCTACGACGTTCTTC. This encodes CASSGPTTFF.